This T cell receptor (beta chain) was sequenced for a study of T cell repertoires in ileal Crohn's disease. For the study at large: All patients had surgery for stricturing (approximately 60%) or penetrating (about 40%) disease. General study results and limits: The median delay to postoperative endoscopy was 5.5 to 8.5 months. Mucosal expansions were suggested to be mainly CD8 T cells. Compared with non-smokers, active smokers at surgery showed more clonal expansions.

CDR1 is LNHDA, CDR2 SQIVND, per germline (reference sequence). The germline V and J ends were trimmed by 0 bases and 5 bases, with 13 bases remaining between them. The CDR3 totals 15 residues. Concerning this clone: The target antigen is unknown.

Method: immunoSEQ multiplex PCR; TCRdb's copy keeps in-frame clones and lacks some. The data hold 13,000 to 15,000 clones, with more than 60% observed a single time. Time point described: neoterminal ileum biopsy at postoperative endoscopy, about 6 months after surgery. Sequencing was done on a sample of ileal tissue. This chain links TRBV19 with TRBJ1-2; D gene uncertain. The origin of this receptor is an adult with Crohn's disease. The CDR3 DNA reads as TGTGCCAGTAGTATAGATGGCGGAAACAGATATGGCTACACCTTC. Protein: CASSIDGGNRYGYTF.